The subject of this entry is one T cell receptor beta chain. These data come from a study of T cell changes during pregnancy in multiple sclerosis. Germline-derived CDR1 and CDR2 are LNHNV and YYDKDF (reference sequence). The CDR3 contains 14 residues. The J segment lost 3 bases and the V segment lost 8 bases, leaving 6 bases of the junction unmatched. The method was immunoSEQ multiplex PCR; TCRdb's version includes in-frame clones alone and lacks a portion of them. This sample has about 28,000 clones, with around 88% found just once. The chain has TRBV15 and TRBJ2-7, with 11 bases lining up with TRBD2. The TCR comes from a female donor in good health, enrolled as a control in a pregnancy study. Sequenced material: CD4+ T cells from peripheral blood mononuclear cells, taken in the first trimester of pregnancy. CDR3 sequence: CATSVGTSGYEQYF. In DNA form, the CDR3 reads TGTGCCACCTCCGTGGGGACTAGCGGCTACGAGCAGTACTTC.